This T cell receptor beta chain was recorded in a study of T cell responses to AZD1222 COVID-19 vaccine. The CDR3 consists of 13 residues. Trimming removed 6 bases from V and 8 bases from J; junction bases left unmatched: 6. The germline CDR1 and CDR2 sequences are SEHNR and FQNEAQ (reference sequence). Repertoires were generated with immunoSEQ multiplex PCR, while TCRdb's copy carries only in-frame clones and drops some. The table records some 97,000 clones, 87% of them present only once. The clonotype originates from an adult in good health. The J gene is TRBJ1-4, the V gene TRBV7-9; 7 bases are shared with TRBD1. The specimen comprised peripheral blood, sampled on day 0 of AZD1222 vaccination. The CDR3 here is CASRLQGREKLFF. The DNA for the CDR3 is TGTGCCAGCAGGCTACAGGGGAGGGAAAAACTGTTTTTT.